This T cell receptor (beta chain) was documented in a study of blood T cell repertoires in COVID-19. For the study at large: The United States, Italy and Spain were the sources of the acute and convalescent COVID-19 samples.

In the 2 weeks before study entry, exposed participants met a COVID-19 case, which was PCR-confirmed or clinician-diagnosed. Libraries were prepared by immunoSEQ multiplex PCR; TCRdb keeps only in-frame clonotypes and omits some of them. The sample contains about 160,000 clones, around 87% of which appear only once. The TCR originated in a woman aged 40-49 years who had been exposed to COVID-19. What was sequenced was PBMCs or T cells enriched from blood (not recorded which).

The CDR3: CASTYGQTANYGYTF. The CDR3 DNA follows: TGCGCCAGCACATACGGACAGACCGCTAACTATGGCTACACCTTC. The rearrangement links TRBV4-1 to TRBJ1-2, with D possibly matching TRBD1 (6 bases). Germline V gene sequence: CDR1 MGHRA, CDR2 YSYEKL. V was cut by 7 bases and J by 0 bases, with 15 bases left in between. This CDR3 is built from 15 residues.